This TCR beta chain was sequenced during a study of T cells in Graves' hyperthyroidism and ophthalmopathy. The PBMCs had their origin in around 10 ml of fresh peripheral blood. It was RNA transcripts that yielded the amplified TCR beta CDR3 regions. A set of HTBI primers served as the primers for a first-round RT-PCR of the TCR CDR3. MiXCR was run by TCRdb on the multiplex PCR reads, yielding one entry per CDR3 protein. The sample contains hundreds of thousands of distinct CDR3 sequences, more than 11% of which appear only once. This sequence originates from a woman aged 25-40 years with Graves' hyperthyroidism that later progressed to Graves' ophthalmopathy. Specimen: blood.

In DNA form, the CDR3 reads TGTGCCAGTATTAGTGCGGGAGGTGCAGATACGCAGTATTTT. It codes for CASISAGGADTQYF. This rearrangement joins TRBV19 to TRBJ2-3; the match to TRBD2 covers 8 bases. The germline V gene encodes CDR1 LNHDA and CDR2 SQIVND (reference sequence). This CDR3 spans 14 amino acids. J gave up 4 bases and V 7 bases, and 7 bases lay outside the gene matches.